This T cell receptor beta chain was captured in a study of PD-L1 blockade in urothelial cancer. Time point: peripheral blood 6 weeks after treatment start. Only in-frame clones appear in the TCRdb table, and some are missing; sequencing was by immunoSEQ multiplex PCR. This table has more than 90,000 clones, under 95% appearing once. V lost 9 bases and J lost 7; bases outside the gene matches: 6. The CDR3 consists of 12 residues. Germline assignment: CDR1 SEHNR and CDR2 FQNEAQ (reference sequence). This clone showed up just a few times. Sequenced here: PBMCs, sampled around atezolizumab (anti-PD-L1) treatment. This chain joins TRBV7-9 and TRBJ2-1, with TRBD2 identical over 7 bases. This sequence originates from a man in his sixties with urothelial cancer. This CDR3 is CASGGRDNEQFF. The CDR3 DNA is TGTGCCAGTGGCGGGAGAGATAATGAGCAGTTCTTC.